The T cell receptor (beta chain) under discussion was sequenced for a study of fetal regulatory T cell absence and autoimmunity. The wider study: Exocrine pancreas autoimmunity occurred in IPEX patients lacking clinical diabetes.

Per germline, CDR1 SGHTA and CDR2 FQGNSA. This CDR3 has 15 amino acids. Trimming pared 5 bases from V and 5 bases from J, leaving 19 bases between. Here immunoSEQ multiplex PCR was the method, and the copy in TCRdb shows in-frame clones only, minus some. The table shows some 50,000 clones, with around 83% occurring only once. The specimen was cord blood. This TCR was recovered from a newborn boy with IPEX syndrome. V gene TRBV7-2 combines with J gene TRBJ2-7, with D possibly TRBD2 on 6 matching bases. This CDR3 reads CASSVRGRGVDEQYF. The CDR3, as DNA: TGTGCCAGCAGCGTTAGAGGGCGGGGAGTAGACGAGCAGTACTTC.